The 30 T cell receptor beta chains presented below share a single source sample, sequenced in a study of OX40 agonist ivuxolimab in advanced cancers. Generated by immunoSEQ multiplex PCR, the TCRdb table keeps only in-frame clones and is missing some. The table lists 30,000 or so clones, nearly 85% of them singletons. The sample here was CD4+ or CD8+ T cells sorted from blood, taken in a trial of the OX40 agonist ivuxolimab. Source of these receptors: an adult with an advanced solid tumor such as melanoma, head and neck, liver or kidney cancer.

The genes are TRBV30 and TRBJ2-1; tentative D call: TRBD2 (7 bases). The CDR3 is 14 amino acids. The germline gives CDR1 GTSNPN, CDR2 SVGIG (reference sequence). V lost 6 bases to trimming and J lost 5 bases, with 17 bases between them. CDR3 sequence reads: CACPLGGQNNEQFF. CDR3 bases: TGTGCCTGCCCTCTGGGGGGGCAAAACAATGAGCAGTTCTTC.

The rearrangement uses TRBV19 and TRBJ1-1; unclear D gene. Per the germline V gene, CDR1 is LNHDA and CDR2 is SQIVND (reference sequence). The length of the CDR3 is 14 residues. Trimming stripped 3 bases from V and 5 bases from J, with 13 bases between. The CDR3 here is CASSIGTVYTEAFF. The DNA of the CDR3 is TGTGCCAGTAGTATCGGAACAGTGTATACTGAAGCTTTCTTT. Combining the CDR3 with reference TRBV19 and TRBJ1-1 gives the whole variable domain DGGITQSPKYLFRKEGQNVTLSCEQNLNHDAMYWYRQDPGQGLRLIYYSQIVNDFQKGDIAEGYSVSREKKESFPLTVTSAQKNPTAFYLCASSIGTVYTEAFFGQGTRLTVV.

The genes are TRBV5-4 and TRBJ2-3; possible D gene TRBD1, 5 bases. Germline lookup yields CDR1 SGHNT and CDR2 YYREEE (reference sequence). This CDR3 contains 14 residues. V was trimmed by 4 bases and J by 3 bases, leaving 12 bases between them. The CDR3 sequence: CASSPSGATDTQYF. The CDR3 DNA reads as TGTGCCAGCAGCCCCTCTGGGGCGACAGATACGCAGTATTTT. Full variable domain (outside the CDR3, taken from reference TRBV5-4 and TRBJ2-3): ETGVTQSPTHLIKTRGQQVTLRCSSQSGHNTVSWYQQALGQGPQFIFQYYREEENGRGNFPPRFSGLQFPNYSSELNVNALELDDSALYLCASSPSGATDTQYFGPGTRLTVL.

V and J are TRBV5-6 and TRBJ2-2, with no clear D. CDR3 length: 15 amino acids. Trimming left V 3 bases short and J 7 bases short, with 16 bases between. Germline-derived CDR1 and CDR2 are SGHDT and YYEEEE. The CDR3 region is CASSSVGSAFGELFF. The CDR3, as DNA: TGTGCCAGCAGCTCGGTCGGAAGTGCTTTCGGGGAGCTGTTTTTT. Using reference TRBV5-6 and TRBJ2-2 for the parts outside the CDR3, the full variable domain is DAGVTQSPTHLIKTRGQQVTLRCSPKSGHDTVSWYQQALGQGPQFIFQYYEEEERQRGNFPDRFSGHQFPNYSSELNVNALLLGDSALYLCASSSVGSAFGELFFGEGSRLTVL.

This clone showed up just a few times. The rearrangement joins TRBV6-5 to TRBJ2-7, with a possible D match to TRBD1 (5 bases). V gave up 5 bases and J gave up 5 bases, with 10 bases separating them. This CDR3 has 12 residues. Germline V gene lookup returns CDR1 MNHEY and CDR2 SVGAGI. The CDR3 reads CASSNDRNEQYF. The CDR3 DNA follows: TGTGCCAGCAGTAATGACAGAAACGAGCAGTACTTC.

This clone was observed a single time. The rearrangement joins TRBV12-2 to TRBJ2-7; the table assigns TRBD1, which was not confirmed against the DNA. TRBV12-2 is a known pseudogene. The CDR3 is made up of 16 amino acids. The CDR3 sequence: CASSLATSPGGYEQYF. The CDR3 nucleotides read TGTGCCAGCAGCTTAGCGACTTCCCCAGGGGGGTACGAGCAGTACTTC.

The chain couples TRBV5-1 to TRBJ2-1, with D unclear. Per the germline V gene, CDR1 is SGHRS and CDR2 is YFSETQ. The CDR3 runs 12 residues. Trimming cost V 0 bases and J 15 bases, with 13 bases left between them. Here the CDR3 reads CASSLVPWVRFF. The CDR3 bases are TGCGCCAGCAGCTTGGTCCCCTGGGTCAGGTTCTTC.

The gene calls are TRBV27 and TRBJ1-6; possible D gene TRBD1, 5 bases. Between the trimmed V and J ends, which lost 1 base and 6 bases, there was a span of 10 bases. The V gene's germline CDR1 is MNHEY and CDR2 SMNVEV (reference sequence). This CDR3 spans 15 amino acids. The CDR3: CASSLFGRVNSPLHF. DNA for the CDR3: TGTGCCAGCAGTTTATTTGGCAGGGTTAATTCACCCCTCCACTTT.

This clone was recorded once. The chain links TRBV28 to TRBJ1-4; D ambiguous. In germline, CDR1 is MDHEN, CDR2 SYDVKM. V lost 5 bases and J lost 4, with 5 bases in between. The CDR3 extends over 12 amino acids. For the CDR3, the DNA is TGTGCCAGCAGTGTGGATAATGAAAAACTGTTTTTT. Its protein is CASSVDNEKLFF.

This chain connects TRBV5-8 to TRBJ2-3; 10 bases align to TRBD2. The germline gives CDR1 SGHTS, CDR2 YDEGEE. The CDR3 length is 16 residues. J was trimmed by 6 bases and V by 4 bases; bases with no gene match: 11. CDR3 nucleotide sequence: TGTGCCAGCAGCAGGGGAAGCGGGGGGGCCTGGGATACGCAGTATTTT. Translating it yields CASSRGSGGAWDTQYF.

This chain joins TRBV7-9 and TRBJ1-1; D is unresolved. The germline V gene encodes CDR1 SEHNR and CDR2 FQNEAQ (reference sequence). The V end was cut by 1 base, the J end by 3 bases, with 12 bases between. The CDR3 loop spans 15 amino acids. CDR3 sequence reads: CASSLGAALYTEAFF. The CDR3 DNA is TGTGCCAGCAGCTTAGGGGCTGCACTCTACACTGAAGCTTTCTTT.

The rearrangement links TRBV7-9 to TRBJ2-3; possible D gene TRBD2, 6 bases. This CDR3 is built from 15 residues. Trimming cost V 2 bases and J 1 base, with 10 bases left between them. CDR1 is SEHNR and CDR2 is FQNEAQ in the germline V gene (reference sequence). CDR3 sequence: CASSLFSGGTDTQYF. The CDR3 DNA is TGTGCCAGCAGCTTATTTTCGGGGGGCACAGATACGCAGTATTTT.

The V and J genes are TRBV6-1 and TRBJ1-1; D is unclear. The ends were cut back, 7 bases at V and 3 bases at J, with 15 bases in the middle. The CDR3 runs 14 residues. CDR1 and CDR2 (germline): MNHNS, SASEGT. CDR3 amino acids: CASINTAGYTEAFF. In nucleotides, the CDR3 is TGTGCCAGCATTAACACGGCGGGGTACACTGAAGCTTTCTTT.

This CDR3 is CASSLIEASNQPQHF. The CDR3 DNA reads as TGTGCCAGCAGCTTAATTGAGGCTAGCAATCAGCCCCAGCATTTT. V gene TRBV7-8 combines with J gene TRBJ1-5; D is undetermined. Trimming removed 2 bases from V and 0 bases from J, with 8 bases in between. Per germline, CDR1 SGHVS and CDR2 FQNEAQ. The CDR3 consists of 15 residues.

The chain recombines TRBV7-9 with TRBJ2-2, with 8 bases lining up with TRBD1. The CDR3 consists of 13 residues. Trimming took 5 bases from V and 10 from J; bases not matched to a gene: 6. Germline V gene data show CDR1 as SEHNR and CDR2 as FQNEAQ (reference sequence). CDR3: CASSTSTGEELFF. In DNA form, the CDR3 reads TGTGCCAGCAGCACCTCGACAGGGGAGGAGCTGTTTTTT.

This clone was seen a few times. The CDR3 sequence is CASSRAQDVKNTEAFF. The CDR3 nucleotides read TGCGCCAGCAGTCGAGCCCAGGACGTAAAGAACACTGAAGCTTTCTTT. This chain connects TRBV4-3 to TRBJ1-1, with D uncertain. The V end lost 6 bases, the J end lost 1 base, and 18 bases lay between the germline ends. CDR3 length: 16 residues. Germline loops: CDR1 LGHNA, CDR2 YSLEER.

This rearrangement joins TRBV15 to TRBJ1-4; TRBD1 matches 12 bases. V dropped 9 bases and J dropped 8; count of bases not matched to a gene: 16. Looked up from germline, CDR1 is LNHNV and CDR2 is YYDKDF (reference sequence). The CDR3 is 17 amino acids. The CDR3 sequence is CATGPGQGAPNREKLFF. In DNA form, the CDR3 reads TGTGCCACTGGCCCGGGACAGGGGGCGCCTAATAGGGAAAAACTGTTTTTT. Combining the CDR3 with reference TRBV15 and TRBJ1-4 gives the whole variable domain DAMVIQNPRYQVTQFGKPVTLSCSQTLNHNVMYWYQQKSSQAPKLLFHYYDKDFNNEADTPDNFQSRRPNTSFCFLDIRSPGLGDTAMYLCATGPGQGAPNREKLFFGSGTQLSVL.

In the case of this clone: The junction departs from the called germline gene at one end, perhaps through a read error. This chain connects TRBV5-4 to TRBJ1-1; D is ambiguous. The length of the CDR3 is 13 residues. CDR1 and CDR2 (germline): SGHNT, YYREEE (reference sequence). For the CDR3, the DNA is TGTGCCAGCAGGTTGGGGATGAACACTGAAGCTTTCTTT. This gives the protein CASRLGMNTEAFF.

About this clone itself: The junction departs from the called germline gene at one end, perhaps through a read error. V is TRBV9 and J is TRBJ2-3; the D gene is possibly TRBD2 (5 bases). Germline V gene sequence: CDR1 SGDLS, CDR2 YYNGEE. The CDR3 sequence is 13 residues long. The CDR3, as DNA: TGTGCCAGCAGCAAGGCTAGCACGGATACGCAGTATTTT. Its translation: CASSKASTDTQYF.

To note about this clone: In the same sample, other DNA sequences code for this CDR3. This sequence joins TRBV27 and TRBJ1-2; the match to TRBD1 covers 7 bases. CDR3 size: 12 residues. CDR1 is MNHEY and CDR2 is SMNVEV in the germline V gene (reference sequence). The J segment lost 5 bases and the V segment lost 6 bases, leaving 3 bases of the junction unmatched. The CDR3 sequence is CASSPTGYGYTF. The CDR3 bases are TGTGCCAGCAGCCCGACAGGGTATGGCTACACCTTC.

The V and J genes are TRBV28 and TRBJ1-1; no firm D call. CDR1 is MDHEN and CDR2 is SYDVKM in the germline V gene. Trimming left V 2 bases short and J 1 base short, with 17 bases between. This CDR3 has 17 amino acids. CDR3 DNA sequence: TGTGCCAGCAGTTTAAGGACGGCGGTGATACCGAACACTGAAGCTTTCTTT. Translated, it gives CASSLRTAVIPNTEAFF.

To note about this clone: Other DNA sequences from this sample encode an identical CDR3 as well. The chain couples TRBV5-1 to TRBJ1-1; TRBD1 aligns across 8 bases. The germline V gene encodes CDR1 SGHRS and CDR2 YFSETQ. This CDR3 spans 14 amino acids. V gave up 3 bases and J gave up 2 bases; unmatched junction bases: 3. DNA for the CDR3: TGCGCCAGCAGCTGGACAGGGCCCAACACTGAAGCTTTCTTT. This translates into CASSWTGPNTEAFF.

This clone was observed a single time. The chain links TRBV6-5 to TRBJ2-7; 8 nucleotides match TRBD2. Germline CDR1 is MNHEY and CDR2 is SVGAGI. The CDR3 runs to 15 residues. V was clipped by 2 bases and J by 6 bases; unmatched bases: 9. The CDR3 loop reads CASSYGPGGPIEQYF. In DNA, the CDR3 is TGTGCCAGCAGTTACGGGCCGGGGGGGCCTATCGAGCAGTACTTC.

The V gene is TRBV4-1, the J gene TRBJ1-4, with D possibly TRBD1 on 6 matching bases. The germline gives CDR1 MGHRA, CDR2 YSYEKL. Trimming cost V 1 base and J 5 bases, with 14 bases left between them. This CDR3 comprises 16 residues. CDR3 sequence reads: CASSQGGAGVNEKLFF. The CDR3 region has the DNA TGCGCCAGCAGCCAAGGAGGGGCAGGGGTGAATGAAAAACTGTTTTTT.

The V gene is TRBV9, the J gene TRBJ2-2, with a tentative D call TRBD1 (6 bases). The CDR3 extends over 14 amino acids. Germline CDR1 is SGDLS and CDR2 is YYNGEE. Trimming took 7 bases from V and 4 from J, leaving 14 bases between them. As DNA, the CDR3 is TGTGCCAGCGGCTTGGGGGCGGGCACCGGGGAGCTGTTTTTT. Residues: CASGLGAGTGELFF. Based on the CDR3 plus reference TRBV9 and TRBJ2-2, the full variable domain is DSGVTQTPKHLITATGQRVTLRCSPRSGDLSVYWYQQSLDQGLQFLIQYYNGEERAKGNILERFSAQQFPDLHSELNLSSLELGDSALYFCASGLGAGTGELFFGEGSRLTVL.

V usage is TRBV7-9 and J usage is TRBJ2-1, with D possibly matching TRBD2 (6 bases). The V gene's germline CDR1 is SEHNR and CDR2 FQNEAQ (reference sequence). The germline V and J ends were trimmed by 3 bases and 7 bases, with 10 bases remaining between them. The CDR3 covers 13 residues. DNA of the CDR3: TGTGCCAGCAGCTTTGACGGGGGAAATGAGCAGTTCTTC. Its protein product is CASSFDGGNEQFF.

The gene calls are TRBV27 and TRBJ1-2, with 12 bases matching TRBD1. The length of the CDR3 is 15 residues. Germline V lookup: CDR1 MNHEY, CDR2 SMNVEV (reference sequence). With V trimmed by 3 bases and J by 7 bases, 6 bases remained unmatched. CDR3 coding DNA: TGTGCCAGCAGTTTCACCGGGACAGGGGGCCGTGGCTACACCTTC. It yields the protein CASSFTGTGGRGYTF.

The chain employs TRBV27 and TRBJ2-7; 7 bases fit TRBD2. This CDR3 spans 14 amino acids. V was pared by 3 bases and J by 6 bases, with 8 bases of the junction left unmatched. Germline V gene data show CDR1 as MNHEY and CDR2 as SMNVEV (reference sequence). The CDR3 DNA follows: TGTGCCAGCAGTTTGGGGGGGGACGGGTTCGAGCAGTACTTC. The encoded protein is CASSLGGDGFEQYF.

The chain couples TRBV5-1 to TRBJ2-7; 8 bases match TRBD1. Losses at the gene ends were 4 bases for V and 0 bases for J; bases not matched to a gene: 9. Germline V gene lookup returns CDR1 SGHRS and CDR2 YFSETQ. The length of the CDR3 is 16 residues. CDR3: CASSTDRGLSSYEQYF. The CDR3 bases are TGCGCCAGCAGCACTGACAGGGGCCTTAGCTCCTACGAGCAGTACTTC.

The chain links TRBV5-5 to TRBJ2-7; D remains ambiguous. The germline V and J ends were trimmed by 4 bases and 3 bases, with 8 bases remaining between them. CDR3 length: 12 amino acids. Germline values: CDR1 SGHKS, CDR2 YYEKEE (reference sequence). The CDR3: CASSRNDYEQYF. The CDR3 DNA is TGTGCCAGCAGCCGAAACGACTACGAGCAGTACTTC.